These 10 T cell receptor beta chains came from one sample sequenced in a study of cytomegalovirus exposure and HLA in healthy donors. The data were produced by immunoSEQ multiplex PCR, yet TCRdb's version contains in-frame clones alone and is incomplete. Of 150,000 to 200,000 clones listed, about 86% are singletons. Sequencing was carried out using PBMCs. These receptors all come from a young woman in good health and CMV-seronegative.

The rearrangement uses TRBV19 and TRBJ1-1; possibly TRBD1 for D (6 bases). Looked up from germline, CDR1 is LNHDA and CDR2 is SQIVND (reference sequence). This CDR3 is built from 13 residues. V was trimmed by 3 bases and J by 4 bases, leaving 9 bases between them. The CDR3 protein is CASSIPGVTEAFF. As DNA, the CDR3 is TGTGCCAGTAGTATTCCAGGGGTCACTGAAGCTTTCTTT.

In its sample, this clone was seen a few times. This chain joins TRBV10-3 and TRBJ1-1; 11 nucleotides line up with TRBD1. This CDR3 is 18 amino acids long. Per the germline V gene, CDR1 is ENHRY and CDR2 is SYGVKD. The ends lost 10 bases at V and 7 bases at J; junction bases unmatched: 23. CDR3 nucleotides: TGTGCCACCCGACAAGGTAGGGACAGGGGGGCGTTTCACGTTGAAGCTTTCTTT. Translation: CATRQGRDRGAFHVEAFF.

This clone showed up just a few times. This chain links TRBV12-5 with TRBJ2-5; perhaps TRBD1 as D (5 bases). The V gene lost 3 bases and the J gene lost 5 bases, with 13 bases spanning the gap. Germline V CDR1 and CDR2: LGHNT, FRNRAP. The CDR3 spans 14 residues. CDR3 in amino acids: CASGLGASSETQYF. Written as DNA, the CDR3 is TGTGCTAGTGGTTTAGGGGCCTCTAGTGAGACCCAGTACTTC.

This chain connects TRBV27 to TRBJ2-1; possible D gene TRBD2, 5 bases. Germline CDR1 MNHEY, CDR2 SMNVEV (reference sequence). This CDR3 region has 16 residues. V was trimmed by 7 bases and J by 5 bases, leaving 21 bases between them. CDR3 region: CASIHETPLGNNEQFF. In nucleotides, the CDR3 is TGTGCCAGCATCCACGAAACCCCCCTCGGGAACAATGAGCAGTTCTTC.

The chain has TRBV11-2 and TRBJ2-6; weak D call: TRBD1 (5 bases). The CDR3 totals 18 residues. The V end was cut by 5 bases, the J end by 3 bases, with 20 bases between. Per germline, CDR1 SGHAT and CDR2 FQNNGV. The CDR3 DNA follows: TGTGCCAGCAGCCAACCTGGTTTCCAGGGTCATGGGGCCAACGTCCTGACTTTC. Protein sequence: CASSQPGFQGHGANVLTF.

The rearrangement uses TRBV15 and TRBJ2-7, with 7 bases fitting TRBD1. The CDR3 consists of 15 residues. V was clipped by 3 bases and J by 4 bases; unmatched bases: 9. Germline CDR1 LNHNV, CDR2 YYDKDF (reference sequence). CDR3 bases: TGTGCCACCAGCAGTACCTCCGGGACAGCGTACGAGCAGTACTTC. Its protein is CATSSTSGTAYEQYF. Using reference TRBV15 and TRBJ2-7 for the parts outside the CDR3, the full variable domain is DAMVIQNPRYQVTQFGKPVTLSCSQTLNHNVMYWYQQKSSQAPKLLFHYYDKDFNNEADTPDNFQSRRPNTSFCFLDIRSPGLGDTAMYLCATSSTSGTAYEQYFGPGTRLTVT.

The V call is TRBV18, the J call TRBJ2-7; D uncertain. Trimming took off 6 bases at V and 5 bases at J, with 20 bases between the two ends. The germline CDR1 and CDR2 sequences are KGHSH and LQKENI. CDR3 length equals 15 residues. The CDR3: CASSPDYQKRDEQYF. For the CDR3, the DNA is TGTGCCAGCTCCCCTGATTATCAAAAGCGCGACGAGCAGTACTTC.

The V and J genes are TRBV29-1 and TRBJ1-1, with 12 bases lining up with TRBD1. Trimming cost V 8 bases and J 4 bases; bases outside gene matches: 11. This CDR3 has 15 residues. The germline CDR1 and CDR2 sequences are SQVTM and ANQGSEA. CDR3: CSSTGTGGFGTEAFF. The CDR3 bases are TGCAGCAGTACCGGGACAGGGGGCTTTGGCACTGAAGCTTTCTTT.

This clone was observed at least ten times. V gene TRBV19 combines with J gene TRBJ1-2; the D is unclear. Germline CDR1 is LNHDA and CDR2 is SQIVND (reference sequence). The CDR3 contains 14 residues. V lost 5 bases, J lost 2 bases, and 12 bases lay in between. The CDR3 sequence is CASSFKGGNYGYTF. CDR3 in DNA: TGTGCCAGTAGTTTCAAAGGAGGGAACTATGGCTACACCTTC.

This chain joins TRBV21-1 and TRBJ2-7; the table assigns TRBD1, which was not confirmed against the DNA. TRBV21-1 is a recognized pseudogene. The CDR3 runs to 15 residues. In nucleotides, the CDR3 is TGTGCCAGCAGCAAGGGCCGGGACAGGCCCTACGAGCAGTACTTC. It encodes CASSKGRDRPYEQYF.